This T cell receptor (beta chain) was profiled in a study of beta chain features in type 1 diabetes. Of the isolated RNA, all was reverse transcribed, and so the sequenced material was expressed TCRB transcripts. Method: immunoSEQ multiplex PCR; TCRdb's copy keeps in-frame clones and lacks some. The table records approximately 380,000 clones, about 16% of them present only once. Averaging approximately 110 mL, one heparinised blood draw came from each individual donor. Purity exceeding 95% was reached by all sorted populations. Germline-derived CDR1 and CDR2 are GTSNPN and SVGIG (reference sequence). The CDR3 consists of 11 residues. Trimming removed 3 bases from V and 3 bases from J, with 6 bases in between. This clone showed up just a few times.

The sequencing input was naive CD4+ T cells from blood. This receptor was obtained from a woman between 18 and 29 years old in good health. The chain combines TRBV30 with TRBJ2-7, with D hard to call. The CDR3 loop reads CAWRSLYEQYF. The CDR3 DNA reads TGTGCCTGGAGGTCTCTCTACGAGCAGTACTTC.